The 13 T cell receptor beta chains below all came from one sample that was sequenced in a study of beta chain features in type 1 diabetes (dated by TCRdb to 2016 to 2018). To prepare the library, the immunoSEQ multiplex PCR assay was applied. All of the isolated RNA was reverse transcribed with the High Capacity cDNA Reverse Transcription Kit, so expressed TCRB transcripts were sequenced. Not all clones reach the TCRdb copy of this immuneACCESS table, which keeps in-frame sequences only. Checked studies attribute under half of the gap to unresolved V genes and leave the rest unexplained. The sample includes some 500,000 clones, with approximately 10% observed a single time. The ten top clones hold 0.035% to 0.05% of the sample. The sequenced material came from naive CD4+ T cells from blood. The sample's cell subset or site, from its label and the paper: true naive CD4+ T cells. Every receptor here comes from a woman in her late teens or twenties in good health.

The gene calls are TRBV15 and TRBJ1-2, with D hard to call. With 3 bases removed from V and 7 bases from J, the gap between germline ends came to 12 bases. The germline CDR1 and CDR2 sequences are LNHNV and YYDKDF (reference sequence). The CDR3 extends over 13 amino acids. CDR3 nucleotides: TGTGCCACCAGCAGGTCAAGGGTAGGTGGCTACACCTTC. It encodes CATSRSRVGGYTF.

The V gene is TRBV11-1, the J gene TRBJ2-3, with D possibly being TRBD1 (5 bases). Per the germline V gene, CDR1 is SGHAT and CDR2 is FQDESV (reference sequence). This CDR3 is 14 amino acids long. Between the trimmed V and J ends, which lost 5 bases and 4 bases, there was a span of 13 bases. CDR3 DNA sequence: TGTGCCAGCAGCACCAGGGCGTCGGCAGATACGCAGTATTTT. It is translated as CASSTRASADTQYF.

This clone has just a few counts. The chain carries TRBV19 and TRBJ2-1, with 7 bases lining up with TRBD1. The CDR3 is 15 amino acids. With V trimmed by 3 bases and J by 6 bases, 8 bases remained unmatched. Germline V lookup: CDR1 LNHDA, CDR2 SQIVND (reference sequence). The CDR3 DNA is TGTGCCAGTAGTATTGCAAGGGGGCTCACCAATGAGCAGTTCTTC. Protein: CASSIARGLTNEQFF.

This clone was seen only a few times. This chain links TRBV7-2 with TRBJ1-3; 9 positions agree with TRBD1. The ends lost 1 base at V and 3 bases at J; junction bases unmatched: 7. This CDR3 is built from 17 residues. The V gene's germline CDR1 is SGHTA and CDR2 FQGNSA. The CDR3 loop reads CASSLGRDRAYGNTIYF. CDR3 bases: TGTGCCAGCAGCTTAGGTCGGGACAGGGCTTATGGAAACACCATATATTTT.

V gene TRBV7-8 combines with J gene TRBJ2-1; possibly TRBD2 for D (6 bases). CDR3 length equals 13 residues. V gave up 2 bases and J gave up 9 bases, with 11 bases separating them. Germline CDR1 SGHVS, CDR2 FQNEAQ. CDR3 region: CASSLKAGPEQFF. The CDR3 region has the DNA TGTGCCAGCAGCTTAAAGGCGGGACCTGAGCAGTTCTTC. The full variable domain, rest sourced from reference TRBV7-8 and TRBJ2-1, is GAGVSQSPRYKVAKRGQDVALRCDPISGHVSLFWYQQALGQGPEFLTYFQNEAQLDKSGLPSDRFFAERPEGSVSTLKIQRTQQEDSAVYLCASSLKAGPEQFFGPGTRLTVL.

The chain recombines TRBV30 with TRBJ1-2; tentatively, D is TRBD1 (5 bases). V was clipped by 3 bases and J by 8 bases, with 16 bases between them. The CDR3 has 13 amino acids. CDR1 and CDR2 (germline): GTSNPN, SVGIG (reference sequence). CDR3 nucleotides: TGTGCCTGGAGGCCCCATGGAGGGGTAGGCTACACCTTC. Amino acids: CAWRPHGGVGYTF.

V and J are TRBV14 and TRBJ2-7; 10 nucleotides agree with TRBD2. Germline trimming cut 6 bases from V and 2 bases from J; bases unmatched to any gene: 10. Germline loops: CDR1 SGHDN, CDR2 FVKESK. The CDR3 consists of 16 residues. In DNA form, the CDR3 reads TGTGCCAGCAGTCCTGAAGCGGGAGGGGGGACCTACGAGCAGTACTTC. The encoded protein is CASSPEAGGGTYEQYF.

This chain joins TRBV28 and TRBJ1-1, with D unclear. This CDR3 has 12 residues. V gave up 3 bases and J gave up 1 base, with 3 bases separating them. Germline assignment: CDR1 MDHEN and CDR2 SYDVKM. CDR3 sequence reads: CASSLPNTEAFF. Written as DNA, the CDR3 is TGTGCCAGCAGTTTGCCGAACACTGAAGCTTTCTTT.

The V gene is TRBV4-1, the J gene TRBJ1-6; D gene uncertain. Per germline, CDR1 MGHRA and CDR2 YSYEKL. Trimming removed 3 bases from V and 8 bases from J, with 17 bases in between. The CDR3 extends over 16 amino acids. CDR3 nucleotide sequence: TGCGCCAGCAGCCAGGGCCCCGGACGGACCGATTCACCCCTCCACTTT. The encoded protein is CASSQGPGRTDSPLHF.

This clone has more than one count but fewer than ten. V usage is TRBV25-1 and J usage is TRBJ2-5; D assignment may be TRBD1 or TRBD2 (5 bases each). The CDR3 extends over 15 amino acids. Trimming cost V 7 bases and J 9 bases, with 24 bases left between them. Germline-derived CDR1 and CDR2 are MGHDK and SYGVNS. This CDR3 reads CASTPEGDRGVAQYF. The DNA for the CDR3 is TGTGCCAGCACCCCAGAAGGGGACCGTGGGGTGGCCCAGTACTTC.

This clone was recorded many times. V and J are TRBV7-2 and TRBJ2-3; possibly TRBD1 for D (6 bases). CDR3 length equals 14 residues. CDR1 is SGHTA, CDR2 FQGNSA, per germline. V dropped 5 bases and J dropped 6 bases, with 15 bases sitting between them. CDR3 sequence: CASSPSPQGDTQYF. In DNA, the CDR3 is TGTGCCAGCAGCCCTAGTCCCCAGGGGGATACGCAGTATTTT.

This sequence joins TRBV5-5 and TRBJ2-5, with 9 positions matching TRBD1. The junction had 4 bases not matched to a gene; V was cut back by 0 bases and J by 4 bases. This CDR3 is 15 amino acids long. Per the germline V gene, CDR1 is SGHKS and CDR2 is YYEKEE (reference sequence). The CDR3 DNA is TGTGCCAGCAGCTTGGCCCCGGGACAGGGAGAGACCCAGTACTTC. Protein product: CASSLAPGQGETQYF.

This clone was counted only a few times. The J gene is TRBJ2-5, the V gene TRBV9; D may be TRBD2 (5 bases). This CDR3 is built from 13 residues. The ends were cut back, 2 bases at V and 5 bases at J, with 10 bases in the middle. The V gene's germline CDR1 is SGDLS and CDR2 YYNGEE. The CDR3 DNA reads TGTGCCAGCAGCGTGGACTTTGGGGAGACCCAGTACTTC. Translation: CASSVDFGETQYF. The whole variable domain, remainder taken from reference TRBV9 and TRBJ2-5, is DSGVTQTPKHLITATGQRVTLRCSPRSGDLSVYWYQQSLDQGLQFLIQYYNGEERAKGNILERFSAQQFPDLHSELNLSSLELGDSALYFCASSVDFGETQYFGPGTRLLVL.